Listed here are 13 T cell receptor beta chains from one sample, sequenced in a study of graft-versus-host responses after intestinal transplantation. Profiling relied on immunoSEQ multiplex PCR, and the TCRdb table lists in-frame clones only, not all of them. The table includes 77,000 or so clones, approximately 92% detected once. Sequenced here: PBMCs, sampled 98 days after intestinal transplantation. These receptors were obtained from a human patient who received an intestinal transplant, so some T cells may come from the graft donor.

The chain couples TRBV10-2 to TRBJ2-2, with 7 bases identical to TRBD2. The V gene end was trimmed by 0 bases and the J gene end by 0 bases; junction bases not matched to a gene: 1. Germline loops: CDR1 WSHSY, CDR2 SAAADI. The CDR3 runs to 16 residues. CDR3 amino acids: CASSESGGANTGELFF. CDR3 coding DNA: TGCGCCAGCAGTGAGTCTGGGGGGGCGAACACCGGGGAGCTGTTTTTT.

The gene calls are TRBV30 and TRBJ2-5; D possibly uses TRBD1 or TRBD2 (5 bases each). Germline CDR1 is GTSNPN and CDR2 is SVGIG (reference sequence). The V and J ends lost 6 bases and 1 base respectively, with 15 bases between them. The CDR3 runs to 14 residues. The CDR3 loop reads CACSPGTAQETQYF. The CDR3, as DNA: TGTGCCTGTTCTCCCGGGACCGCCCAAGAGACCCAGTACTTC.

The CDR3 sequence: CASGRGYEQYF. The DNA of the CDR3 is TGTGCCAGCGGGAGGGGCTACGAGCAGTACTTC. The chain recombines TRBV28 with TRBJ2-7; 7 positions match TRBD2. V lost 8 bases to trimming and J lost 3 bases; unmatched junction nucleotides: 1. The CDR3 has 11 residues. In germline, CDR1 is MDHEN, CDR2 SYDVKM.

The chain recombines TRBV29-1 with TRBJ2-7; D gene ambiguous. Germline loops: CDR1 SQVTM, CDR2 ANQGSEA. This CDR3 has 11 amino acids. Trimming took off 0 bases at V and 6 bases at J, with 6 bases between the two ends. This chain's CDR3 is CSVEEVGEQYF. CDR3 bases: TGCAGCGTTGAAGAGGTGGGCGAGCAGTACTTC.

V is TRBV2 and J is TRBJ1-6; 7 bases map to TRBD1. Germline V gene lookup returns CDR1 SNHLY and CDR2 FYNNEI. This CDR3 comprises 16 residues. V shed 0 bases, J shed 9 bases, and the junction held 8 bases outside the gene matches. The CDR3 protein is CASSEAKGAAGSPLHF. For the CDR3, the DNA is TGTGCCAGCAGTGAAGCGAAGGGGGCGGCGGGTTCACCCCTCCACTTT.

The CDR3 is CASSVIKQGEAFF. The DNA for the CDR3 is TGTGCCAGCAGTGTAATAAAACAGGGTGAAGCTTTCTTT. The rearrangement joins TRBV6-1 to TRBJ1-1, with D maybe TRBD1 (6 bases). CDR3 size: 13 residues. Germline loops: CDR1 MNHNS, CDR2 SASEGT. Trimming shortened V by 4 bases and J by 7 bases, and 13 bases separated the two germline ends.

The chain is built from TRBV5-1 and TRBJ2-2; the D gene is possibly TRBD1 (6 bases). CDR1 and CDR2 from the germline V gene are SGHRS and YFSETQ. The ends were cut back, 0 bases at V and 10 bases at J, with 13 bases in the middle. This CDR3 comprises 14 residues. This CDR3 is CASSLEVLGAELFF. CDR3 coding DNA: TGCGCCAGCAGCTTGGAGGTCCTGGGGGCGGAGCTGTTTTTT.

This chain links TRBV6-1 with TRBJ1-4; 9 nucleotides match TRBD1. CDR1 is MNHNS, CDR2 SASEGT, per germline. The trim removed 5 bases at V and 9 bases at J, leaving 10 bases unmatched. The length of the CDR3 is 15 residues. CDR3 bases: TGTGCCAGCAGTACACAGGGGGCGACCGTACAAAAACTGTTTTTT. It specifies CASSTQGATVQKLFF.

The chain carries TRBV21-1 and TRBJ2-1; the DNA was not used to check the table's D call, TRBD1. TRBV21-1 counts as a pseudogene. This CDR3 has 13 residues. The CDR3: CASSKRGCGEQFF. As DNA, the CDR3 is TGTGCCAGCAGCAAAAGGGGTTGTGGTGAGCAGTTCTTC.

This clone was observed a handful of times. CDR3 in amino acids: CAISGGAEAFF. The CDR3 DNA is TGTGCCATCAGTGGGGGGGCTGAAGCTTTCTTT. The gene calls are TRBV10-3 and TRBJ1-1; tentatively, D is TRBD1 (5 bases). This CDR3 has 11 residues. The V end lost 4 bases, the J end lost 6 bases, and 6 bases lay between the germline ends. Germline loops: CDR1 ENHRY, CDR2 SYGVKD.

This clone has a single count. The chain joins TRBV2 to TRBJ1-2; unclear D gene. The CDR3 spans 13 residues. Germline V gives CDR1 SNHLY, CDR2 FYNNEI. Trimming removed 6 bases at V and 4 bases at J, with 12 bases between. The DNA of the CDR3 is TGTGCCAGCAGCGCCGACACCTCCTATGGCTACACCTTC. It encodes CASSADTSYGYTF.

The chain links TRBV19 to TRBJ1-1; D uncertain. The CDR3 has 14 residues. Per germline, CDR1 LNHDA and CDR2 SQIVND (reference sequence). Deletions cut 5 bases from V and 2 bases from J, with 12 bases between. The DNA of the CDR3 is TGTGCCAGTAGTCCCCGGGAGCTAAACACTGAAGCTTTCTTT. It encodes CASSPRELNTEAFF.

The chain recombines TRBV7-2 with TRBJ2-3; 10 bases match TRBD2. The CDR3 loop spans 16 amino acids. Per germline, CDR1 SGHTA and CDR2 FQGNSA. V dropped 7 bases and J dropped 4; count of bases not matched to a gene: 11. CDR3 protein: CASTPFLAGVADTQYF. The CDR3 DNA is TGTGCCAGCACCCCTTTTCTAGCGGGAGTTGCAGATACGCAGTATTTT. The full variable domain, its missing parts supplied by reference TRBV7-2 and TRBJ2-3, is GAGVSQSPSNKVTEKGKDVELRCDPISGHTALYWYRQSLGQGLEFLIYFQGNSAPDKSGLPSDRFSAERTGGSVSTLTIQRTQQEDSAVYLCASTPFLAGVADTQYFGPGTRLTVL.